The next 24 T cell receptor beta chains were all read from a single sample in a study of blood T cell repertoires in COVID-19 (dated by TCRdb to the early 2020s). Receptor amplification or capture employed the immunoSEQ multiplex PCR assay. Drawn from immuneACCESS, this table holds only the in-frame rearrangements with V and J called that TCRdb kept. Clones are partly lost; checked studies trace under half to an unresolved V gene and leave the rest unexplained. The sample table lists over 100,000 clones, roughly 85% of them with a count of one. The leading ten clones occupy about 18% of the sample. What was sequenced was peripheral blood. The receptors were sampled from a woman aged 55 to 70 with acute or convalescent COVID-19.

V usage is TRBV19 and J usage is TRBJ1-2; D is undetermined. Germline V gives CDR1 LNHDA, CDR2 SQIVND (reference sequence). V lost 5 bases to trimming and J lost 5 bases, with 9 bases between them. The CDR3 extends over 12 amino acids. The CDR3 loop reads CASSLREYGYTF. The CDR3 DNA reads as TGTGCCAGTAGTCTACGAGAATATGGCTACACCTTC.

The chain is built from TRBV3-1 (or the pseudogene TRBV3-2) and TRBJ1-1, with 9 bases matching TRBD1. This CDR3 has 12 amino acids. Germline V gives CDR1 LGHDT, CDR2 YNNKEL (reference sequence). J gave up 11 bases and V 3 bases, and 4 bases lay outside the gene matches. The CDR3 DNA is TGTGCCAGCAGCCAGGACAGGGGTCGTGCTTTCTTT. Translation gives CASSQDRGRAFF.

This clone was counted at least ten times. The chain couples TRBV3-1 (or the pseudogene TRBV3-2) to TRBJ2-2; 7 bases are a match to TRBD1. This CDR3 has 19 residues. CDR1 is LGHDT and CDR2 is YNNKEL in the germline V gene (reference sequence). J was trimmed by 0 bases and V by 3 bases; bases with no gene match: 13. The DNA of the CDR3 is TGTGCCAGCAGCCAGGGGACAGCCCTTTACCTCTCGAACACCGGGGAGCTGTTTTTT. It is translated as CASSQGTALYLSNTGELFF.

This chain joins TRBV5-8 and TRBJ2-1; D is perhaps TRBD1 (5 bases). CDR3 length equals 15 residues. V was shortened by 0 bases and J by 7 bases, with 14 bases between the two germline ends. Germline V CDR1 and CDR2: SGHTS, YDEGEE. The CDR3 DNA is TGTGCCAGCAGCTTGGCAGGGCCTCTCCTGAATGAGCAGTTCTTC. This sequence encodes CASSLAGPLLNEQFF.

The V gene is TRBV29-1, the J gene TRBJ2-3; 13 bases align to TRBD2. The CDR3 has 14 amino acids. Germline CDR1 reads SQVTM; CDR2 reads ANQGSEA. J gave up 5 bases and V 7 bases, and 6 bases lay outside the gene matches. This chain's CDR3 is CSGTSGGAIDTQYF. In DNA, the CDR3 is TGCAGCGGTACTAGCGGGGGGGCGATAGATACGCAGTATTTT.

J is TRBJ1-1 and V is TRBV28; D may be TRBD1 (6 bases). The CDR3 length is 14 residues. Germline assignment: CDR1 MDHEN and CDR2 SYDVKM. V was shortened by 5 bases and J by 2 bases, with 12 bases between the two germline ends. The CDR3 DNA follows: TGTGCCAGCAGTCCTCCGACAGGCAACACTGAAGCTTTCTTT. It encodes CASSPPTGNTEAFF. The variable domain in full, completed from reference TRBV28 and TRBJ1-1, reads DVKVTQSSRYLVKRTGEKVFLECVQDMDHENMFWYRQDPGLGLRLIYFSYDVKMKEKGDIPEGYSVSREKKERFSLILESASTNQTSMYLCASSPPTGNTEAFFGQGTRLTVV.

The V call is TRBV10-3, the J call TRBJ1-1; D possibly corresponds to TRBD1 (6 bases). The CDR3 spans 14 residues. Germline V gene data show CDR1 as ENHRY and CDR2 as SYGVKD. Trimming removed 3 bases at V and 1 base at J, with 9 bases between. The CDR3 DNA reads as TGTGCCATCAGTGAAACGGGACAGAACACTGAAGCTTTCTTT. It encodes CAISETGQNTEAFF.

CDR3 sequence (DNA): TGTGCCTGGGGACAGGGTGGGGAGACCCAGTACTTC. Translation gives CAWGQGGETQYF. V gene TRBV30 combines with J gene TRBJ2-5, with 8 nucleotides matching TRBD1. The V segment lost 5 bases and the J segment 5 bases; nucleotides outside the gene matches: 4. The CDR3 is 12 residues long. Germline CDR1 is GTSNPN and CDR2 is SVGIG (reference sequence). The complete variable domain, with remaining parts taken from reference TRBV30 and TRBJ2-5, reads SQTIHQWPATLVQPVGSPLSLECTVEGTSNPNLYWYRQAAGRGLQLLFYSVGIGQISSEVPQNLSASRPQDRQFILSSKKLLLSDSGFYLCAWGQGGETQYFGPGTRLLVL.

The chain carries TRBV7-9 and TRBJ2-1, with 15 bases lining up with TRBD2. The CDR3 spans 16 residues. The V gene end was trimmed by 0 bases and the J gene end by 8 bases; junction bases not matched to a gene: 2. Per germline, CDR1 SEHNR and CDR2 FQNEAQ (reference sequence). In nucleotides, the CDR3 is TGTGCCAGCAGCTTAGCAGGGACTAGCGGGAGGTATGAGCAGTTCTTC. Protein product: CASSLAGTSGRYEQFF. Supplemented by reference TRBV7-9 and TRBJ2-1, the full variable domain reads DTGVSQNPRHKITKRGQNVTFRCDPISEHNRLYWYRQTLGQGPEFLTYFQNEAQLEKSRLLSDRFSAERPKGSFSTLEIQRTEQGDSAMYLCASSLAGTSGRYEQFFGPGTRLTVL.

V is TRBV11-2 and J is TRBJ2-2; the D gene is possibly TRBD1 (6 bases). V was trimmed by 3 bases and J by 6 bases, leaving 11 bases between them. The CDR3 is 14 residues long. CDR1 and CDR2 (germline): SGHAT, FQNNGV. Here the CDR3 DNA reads TGTGCCAGCAGCTTGAGCAGGGGCGCCGGGGAGCTGTTTTTT. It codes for CASSLSRGAGELFF.

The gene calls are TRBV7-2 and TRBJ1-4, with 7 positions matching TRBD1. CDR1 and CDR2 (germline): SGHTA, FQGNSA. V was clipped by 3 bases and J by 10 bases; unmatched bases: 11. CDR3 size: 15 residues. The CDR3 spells CASSFNTGVGGKLFF. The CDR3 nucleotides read TGTGCCAGCAGCTTCAACACAGGGGTAGGAGGAAAACTGTTTTTT.

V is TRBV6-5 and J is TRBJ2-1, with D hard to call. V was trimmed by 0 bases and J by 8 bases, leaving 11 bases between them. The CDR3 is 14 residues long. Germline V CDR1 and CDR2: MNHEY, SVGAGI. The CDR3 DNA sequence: TGTGCCAGCAGTTACTCGTTAGTAGTAGATGAGCAGTTCTTC. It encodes CASSYSLVVDEQFF.

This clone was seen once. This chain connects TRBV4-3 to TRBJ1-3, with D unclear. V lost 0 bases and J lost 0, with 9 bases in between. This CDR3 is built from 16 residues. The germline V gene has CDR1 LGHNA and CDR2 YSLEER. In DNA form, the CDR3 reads TGCGCCAGCAGCCAAGATGCTGGAGACTCTGGAAACACCATATATTTT. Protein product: CASSQDAGDSGNTIYF.

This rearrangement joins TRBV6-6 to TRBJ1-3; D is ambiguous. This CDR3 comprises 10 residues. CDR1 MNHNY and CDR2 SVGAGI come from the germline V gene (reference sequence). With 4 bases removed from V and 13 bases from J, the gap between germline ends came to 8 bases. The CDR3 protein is CASSSSRIYF. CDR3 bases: TGTGCCAGCAGTTCGTCGAGGATATATTTT.

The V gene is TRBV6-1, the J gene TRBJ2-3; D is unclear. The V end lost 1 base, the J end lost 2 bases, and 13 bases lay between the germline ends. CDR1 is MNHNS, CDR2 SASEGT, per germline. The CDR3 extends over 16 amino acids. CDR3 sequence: CASSEVSLWATDTQYF. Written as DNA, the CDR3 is TGTGCCAGCAGTGAAGTAAGCCTTTGGGCCACAGATACGCAGTATTTT.

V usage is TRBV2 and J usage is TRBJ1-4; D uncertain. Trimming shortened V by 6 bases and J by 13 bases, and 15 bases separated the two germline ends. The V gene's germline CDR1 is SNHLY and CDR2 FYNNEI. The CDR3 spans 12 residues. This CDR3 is CASRAELSGLFF. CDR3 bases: TGTGCCAGCAGGGCGGAGTTGAGTGGACTGTTTTTT.

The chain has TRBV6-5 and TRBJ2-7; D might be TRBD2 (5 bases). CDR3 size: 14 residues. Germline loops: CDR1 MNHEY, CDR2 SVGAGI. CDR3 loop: CARDRGPASYEQYF. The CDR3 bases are TGTGCGCGCGATCGGGGTCCAGCCTCCTACGAGCAGTACTTC.

This CDR3 is CALDRAGDTQYF. The DNA for the CDR3 is TGTGCATTGGACAGGGCGGGAGATACGCAGTATTTT. The chain links TRBV30 to TRBJ2-3, with 8 positions matching TRBD1. CDR3 length equals 12 residues. Germline CDR1 GTSNPN, CDR2 SVGIG (reference sequence).

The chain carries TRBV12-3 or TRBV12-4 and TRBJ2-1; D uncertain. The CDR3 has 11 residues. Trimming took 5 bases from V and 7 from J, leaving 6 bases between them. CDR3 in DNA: TGTGCCAGCAGTCCCAGTAATGAGCAGTTCTTC. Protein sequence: CASSPSNEQFF.

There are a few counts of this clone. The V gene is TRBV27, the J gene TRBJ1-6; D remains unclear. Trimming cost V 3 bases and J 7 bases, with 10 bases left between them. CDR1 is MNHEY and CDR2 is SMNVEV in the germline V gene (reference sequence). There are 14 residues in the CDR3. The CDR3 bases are TGTGCCAGCAGTTTCCCGGGGAGGAATTCACCCCTCCACTTT. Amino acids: CASSFPGRNSPLHF.

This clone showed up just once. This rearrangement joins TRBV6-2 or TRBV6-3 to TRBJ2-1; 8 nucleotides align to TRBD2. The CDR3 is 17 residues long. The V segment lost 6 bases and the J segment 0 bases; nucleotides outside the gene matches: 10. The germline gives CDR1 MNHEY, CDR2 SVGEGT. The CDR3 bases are TGTGCCAGCAGCCGTGGGGGTAGCGGGGCCTCCTACAATGAGCAGTTCTTC. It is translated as CASSRGGSGASYNEQFF.

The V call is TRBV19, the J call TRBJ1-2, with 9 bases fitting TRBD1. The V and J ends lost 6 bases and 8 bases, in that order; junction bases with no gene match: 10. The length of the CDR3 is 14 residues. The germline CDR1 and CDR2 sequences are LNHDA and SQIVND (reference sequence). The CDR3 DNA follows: TGTGCCAGTAGCCGGGACAGGGTTGTTGGAGGCTACACCTTC. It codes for CASSRDRVVGGYTF. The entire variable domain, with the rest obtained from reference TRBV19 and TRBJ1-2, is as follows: DGGITQSPKYLFRKEGQNVTLSCEQNLNHDAMYWYRQDPGQGLRLIYYSQIVNDFQKGDIAEGYSVSREKKESFPLTVTSAQKNPTAFYLCASSRDRVVGGYTFGSGTRLTVV.

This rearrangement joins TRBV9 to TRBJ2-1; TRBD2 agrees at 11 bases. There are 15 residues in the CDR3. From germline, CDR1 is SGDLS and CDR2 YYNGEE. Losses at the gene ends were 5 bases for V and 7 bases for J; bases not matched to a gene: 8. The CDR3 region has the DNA TGTGCCAGCAGTCTAGCGGGAGGAGGGCAAAATGAGCAGTTCTTC. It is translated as CASSLAGGGQNEQFF. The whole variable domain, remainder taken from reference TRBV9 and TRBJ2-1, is DSGVTQTPKHLITATGQRVTLRCSPRSGDLSVYWYQQSLDQGLQFLIQYYNGEERAKGNILERFSAQQFPDLHSELNLSSLELGDSALYFCASSLAGGGQNEQFFGPGTRLTVL.

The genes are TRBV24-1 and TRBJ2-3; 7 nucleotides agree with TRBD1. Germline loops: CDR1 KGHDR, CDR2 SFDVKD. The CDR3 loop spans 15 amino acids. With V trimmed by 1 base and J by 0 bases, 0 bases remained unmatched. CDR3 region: CATSDFRGSTDTQYF. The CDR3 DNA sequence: TGTGCCACCAGTGATTTCAGGGGGAGCACAGATACGCAGTATTTT.